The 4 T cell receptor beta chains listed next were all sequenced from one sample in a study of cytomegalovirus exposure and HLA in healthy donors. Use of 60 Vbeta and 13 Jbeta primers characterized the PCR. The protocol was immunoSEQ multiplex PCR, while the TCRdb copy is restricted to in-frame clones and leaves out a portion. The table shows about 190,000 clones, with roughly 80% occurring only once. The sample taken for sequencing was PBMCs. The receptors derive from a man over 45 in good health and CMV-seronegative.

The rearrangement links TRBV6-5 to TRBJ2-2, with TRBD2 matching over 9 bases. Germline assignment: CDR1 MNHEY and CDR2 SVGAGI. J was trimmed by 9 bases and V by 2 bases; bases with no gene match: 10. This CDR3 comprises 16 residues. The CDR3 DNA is TGTGCCAGCAGTTACGGTAGCGGGGGCCTCCATAGGGAGCTGTTTTTT. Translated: CASSYGSGGLHRELFF.

DNA for the CDR3: TGTGCCAGTAGCCCCGTCCGGGACAGGGGTAGGGACGAGCAGTACTTC. Its protein product is CASSPVRDRGRDEQYF. This chain connects TRBV19 to TRBJ2-7; 10 bases align to TRBD1. This CDR3 has 16 residues. CDR1 LNHDA and CDR2 SQIVND come from the germline V gene (reference sequence). The V gene end was trimmed by 6 bases and the J gene end by 5 bases; junction bases not matched to a gene: 13.

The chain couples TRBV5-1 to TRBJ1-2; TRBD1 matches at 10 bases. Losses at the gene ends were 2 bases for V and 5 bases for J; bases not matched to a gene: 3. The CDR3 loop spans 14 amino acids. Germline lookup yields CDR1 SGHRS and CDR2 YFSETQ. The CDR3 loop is CASSFLGQGYGYTF. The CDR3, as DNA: TGCGCCAGCAGCTTCTTGGGACAGGGGTATGGCTACACCTTC.

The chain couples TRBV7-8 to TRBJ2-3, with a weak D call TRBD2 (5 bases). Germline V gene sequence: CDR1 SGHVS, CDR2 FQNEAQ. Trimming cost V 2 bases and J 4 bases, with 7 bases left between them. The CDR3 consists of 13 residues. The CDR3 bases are TGTGCCAGCAGCTTATGGACTTCAGATACGCAGTATTTT. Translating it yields CASSLWTSDTQYF.